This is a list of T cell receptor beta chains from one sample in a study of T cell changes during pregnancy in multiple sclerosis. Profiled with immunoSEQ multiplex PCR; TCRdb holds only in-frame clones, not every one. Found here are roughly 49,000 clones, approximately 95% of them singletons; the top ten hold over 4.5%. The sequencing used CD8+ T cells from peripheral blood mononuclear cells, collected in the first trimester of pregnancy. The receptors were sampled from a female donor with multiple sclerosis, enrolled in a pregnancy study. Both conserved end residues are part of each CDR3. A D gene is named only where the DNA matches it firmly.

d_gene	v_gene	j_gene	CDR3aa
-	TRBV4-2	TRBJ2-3	CASSQDPPSDTQYF
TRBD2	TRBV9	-	CASSEGDGLAAYYEQYF
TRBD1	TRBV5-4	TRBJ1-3	CASSADRGSGNTIYF
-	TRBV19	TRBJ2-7	CASSIARVADEQYF
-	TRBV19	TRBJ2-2	CASSIRQDNTGELFF
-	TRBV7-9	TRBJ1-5	CASSNGQGLFSNSNQPQHF
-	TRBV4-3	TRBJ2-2	CASSEYTGELFF
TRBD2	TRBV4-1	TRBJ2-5	CASSQEEGLAGGMQETQYF
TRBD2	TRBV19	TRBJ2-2	CASSLGLAGINTGELFF
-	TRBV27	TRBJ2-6	CASSLGTGNGANVLTF
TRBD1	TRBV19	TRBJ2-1	CASSMGQGAYNEQFF
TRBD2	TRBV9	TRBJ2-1	CASSVAGTSGRTNEQFF
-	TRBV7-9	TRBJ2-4	CASSPVADRDIQYF
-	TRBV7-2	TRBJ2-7	CASRQREGTVGAYEQYF
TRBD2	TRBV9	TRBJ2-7	CASSVGGGGGNEQYF
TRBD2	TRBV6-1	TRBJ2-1	CASSDGLAVNNEQFF
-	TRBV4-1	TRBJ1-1	CASSPPNGRAEAFF
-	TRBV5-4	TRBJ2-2	CASSLYGGRTGELFF
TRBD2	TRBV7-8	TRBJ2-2	CASSSRGGGELFF
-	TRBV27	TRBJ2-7	CASSLSNQGYGKFSYEQYF
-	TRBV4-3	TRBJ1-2	CASSQGKTEQDYGYTF
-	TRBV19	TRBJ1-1	CASNIGGTEAFF
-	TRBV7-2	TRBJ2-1	CASSLDLSSYNEQFF
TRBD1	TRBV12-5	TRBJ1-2	CASGLGAQGFEANYGYTF
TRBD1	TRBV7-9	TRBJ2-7	CASSLRTGGENEQYF
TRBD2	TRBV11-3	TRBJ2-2	CASSPRTSGRGTGELFF
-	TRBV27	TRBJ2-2	CASSFPRGELFF
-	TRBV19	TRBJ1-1	CASSPGYF
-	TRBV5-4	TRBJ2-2	CASRSGGTLINTGELFF
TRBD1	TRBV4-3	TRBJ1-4	CASSQGTGGVEKLFF